This note documents a single TCR beta chain sequence. Its antigen is currently not known. Base qualities were left out, and no much larger clone turns up one base away. The sample belongs to a study of shared clonotypes between healthy human individuals (dated by TCRdb to 2020 to 2021). As for the study more broadly: A couple of women and a few men aged 18 to 49 years were included in the cohort. To estimate repertoire size and how much clonotype sharing occurs between individuals, the study deeply sequenced the blood TCR repertoires of several healthy adults. Per donor, three plates each were used for CD4 naive and CD4 memory, two for CD8 naive, and one for CD8 memory. Different laboratories and diverse techniques were used to prepare libraries and sequence TCR repertoires, to increase sequencing depth and limit assay-specific biases. Each donor's leukapheresis produced roughly between roughly 0.85 and 9.5 billion PBMCs.

CD8 naive samples were obtained by positive selection for CCR7 among CD45RO-negative cells, yielding a CD45RA+CCR7+ population from which TemRA cells were excluded. The donors were healthy, HIV-negative adults with no recently reported acute infections or vaccinations. Every donor was a Caucasian adult residing in Nashville, Tennessee, USA. After blood collection by leukapheresis, PBMCs were isolated using Ficoll-Histopaque density gradient centrifugation and then cryopreserved in the vapor phase of liquid nitrogen. Purity and quantity of every magnetically sorted T cell population were checked by analytical flow cytometry. Genomic DNA was isolated from each sorted fraction and quantified by UV absorbance on a Nanodrop 2000c. TCR CDR3 regions were amplified from genomic DNA by multiplex PCR using the deep immunoSEQ assay. Genomic DNA extracted from each cell subset was distributed evenly over all wells of several immunoSEQ 96-well plates, and each plate served as one replicate. For sorted subsets, each replicate PCR was loaded with roughly 200 ng genomic DNA, equivalent to 30,000 or so T cell genomes. Purified libraries were quantified with a Qubit 3.0 fluorometer, sized on a Bioanalyzer 2100, and re-quantified with the KAPA Library Quantification kit. Every immunoSEQ 96-well plate was sequenced on a dedicated single-read 150-cycle Illumina NextSeq 550 flow cell. On the authors' methods: Because only junctional sequences without quality scores were contained in the immunoSEQ output, filtering matching that applied to full-length reads could not be performed. Sequences were annotated with PyIR, a Python wrapper for IgBLAST v1.9, using IMGT germline references to assign V/J genes and CDR3. Reads with weak V/J assignments (E-value above 1e-6), missing CDR3, stop codons, out-of-frame junctions, or ambiguous translated residues were removed. V3J clonotypes were defined as sequences sharing an identical inferred V gene, J gene, and CDR3 amino acid sequence. Percentage overlap between repertoires was computed as shared unique clonotypes divided by the size of the smaller repertoire. Repertoire richness was assessed with RTK rarefaction, the Chao1 estimator, and Recon v2.1 estimates of unobserved clonotypes. For all TCRbeta clonotypes obtained by the gDNA method from a few donors, generation probabilities were computed with OLGA. This immuneACCESS table, as held by TCRdb, lists in-frame sequences with V and J called but not all clones. Of the missing ones, under half trace to an unresolved V gene in checked studies; the others have no known cause. V, J and clone size reflect that table, while D and trimming were determined from the DNA. This sample gives almost 700,000 clones in total; under 95% of them show up just once. The top ten constitute roughly 22% of the sample.

As encoded in the germline V gene, CDR1 is SQVTM while CDR2 is ANQGSEA. The CDR3 has 16 amino acids, counting the end cysteine and phenylalanine. This entry keeps only the CDR3 DNA: 48 bases, framed from base 1. The junction shows trimming of 3 bases on V and 2 bases on J, and the gene matches do not reach 11 bases of it. Study-wide conclusions, independent of this receptor: Incomplete sequencing was indicated by rarefaction of sorted-subset datasets, despite the large sequencing depth. Approximately 5% of naive CD4, 3.5% of naive CD8, approximately 2.2% of memory CD4, and around 0.4% of memory CD8 clonotypes were shared across several donors. Naive subsets generally had larger estimated clonotype richness than memory subsets did. Because the study included only a small number of donors, the genetic and exposure-history diversity represented was limited. Compared with non-shared clonotypes, clonotypes shared by all four sorted-subset donors had higher generation probabilities. Sampling was restricted to blood, and TCR repertoires in tissue are likely to differ from TCR repertoires in blood. Pairwise subsampling led to the expectation that sequencing depth would affect the degree of clonotype sharing among donors.

The chain links TRBV29-1 with TRBJ2-7; TRBD1 lines up with 9 middle nucleotides. This sequence was found in a man aged 25-45 years in good health. Sequencing used naive CD8+ T cells sorted from blood. This specimen's cell subset or site label, interpreted: CD45RA+CCR7+. This receptor has the CDR3 CSVERTRTGATYEQYF. The DNA sequence is as follows: TGCAGCGTTGAGCGTACCCGGACAGGGGCGACCTACGAGCAGTACTTC.